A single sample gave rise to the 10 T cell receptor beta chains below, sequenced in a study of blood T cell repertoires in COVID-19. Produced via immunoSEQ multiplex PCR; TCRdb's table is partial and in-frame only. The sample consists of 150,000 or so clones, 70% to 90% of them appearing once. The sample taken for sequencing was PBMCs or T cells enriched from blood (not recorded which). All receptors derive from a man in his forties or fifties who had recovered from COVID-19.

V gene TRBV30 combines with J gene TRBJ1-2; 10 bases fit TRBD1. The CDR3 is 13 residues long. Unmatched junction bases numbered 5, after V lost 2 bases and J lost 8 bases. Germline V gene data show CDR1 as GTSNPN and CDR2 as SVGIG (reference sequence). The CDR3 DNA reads TGTGCCTGGAGTATGACAGGGGGCAAAGGCTACACCTTC. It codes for CAWSMTGGKGYTF.

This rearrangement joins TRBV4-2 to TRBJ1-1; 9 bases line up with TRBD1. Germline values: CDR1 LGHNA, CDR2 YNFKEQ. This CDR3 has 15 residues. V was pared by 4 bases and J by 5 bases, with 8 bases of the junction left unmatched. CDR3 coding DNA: TGTGCCAGCAGCCTGGGGACAGGGAAGGTGACTGAAGCTTTCTTT. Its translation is CASSLGTGKVTEAFF.

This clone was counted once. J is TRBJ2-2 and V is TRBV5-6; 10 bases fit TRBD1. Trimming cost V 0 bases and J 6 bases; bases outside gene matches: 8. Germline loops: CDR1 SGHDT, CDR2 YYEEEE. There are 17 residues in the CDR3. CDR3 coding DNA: TGTGCCAGCAGCTTGGTAGCCCGGGACAGGGGCGCCGGGGAGCTGTTTTTT. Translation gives CASSLVARDRGAGELFF.

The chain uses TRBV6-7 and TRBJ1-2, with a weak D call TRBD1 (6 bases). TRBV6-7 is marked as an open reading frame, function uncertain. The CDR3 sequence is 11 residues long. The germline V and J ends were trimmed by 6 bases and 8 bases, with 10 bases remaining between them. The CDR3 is CASRKGEGYTF. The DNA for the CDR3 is TGTGCCAGCAGGAAGGGGGAGGGCTACACCTTC.

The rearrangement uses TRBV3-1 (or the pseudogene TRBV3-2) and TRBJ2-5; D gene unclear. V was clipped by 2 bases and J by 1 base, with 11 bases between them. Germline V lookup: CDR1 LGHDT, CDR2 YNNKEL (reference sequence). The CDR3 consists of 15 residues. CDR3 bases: TGTGCCAGCAGCCAAAGCCCCTCCCCCCAAGAGACCCAGTACTTC. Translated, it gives CASSQSPSPQETQYF.

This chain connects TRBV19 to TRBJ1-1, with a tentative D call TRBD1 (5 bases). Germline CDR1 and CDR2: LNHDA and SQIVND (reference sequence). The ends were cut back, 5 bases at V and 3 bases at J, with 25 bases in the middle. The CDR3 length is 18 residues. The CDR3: CASSPMGRGRGPDTEAFF. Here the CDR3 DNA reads TGTGCCAGTAGTCCGATGGGGAGGGGTAGAGGCCCCGACACTGAAGCTTTCTTT.

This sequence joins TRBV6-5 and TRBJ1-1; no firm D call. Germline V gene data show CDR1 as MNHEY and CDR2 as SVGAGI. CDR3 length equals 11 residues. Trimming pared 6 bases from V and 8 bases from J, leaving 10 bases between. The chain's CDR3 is CASRGRGEAFF. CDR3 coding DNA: TGTGCCAGCAGGGGGAGAGGAGAAGCTTTCTTT.

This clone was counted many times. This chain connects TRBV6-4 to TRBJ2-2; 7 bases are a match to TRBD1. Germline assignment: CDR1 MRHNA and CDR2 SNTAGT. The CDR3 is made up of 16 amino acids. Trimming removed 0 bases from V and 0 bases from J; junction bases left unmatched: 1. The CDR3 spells CASSDSGTANTGELFF. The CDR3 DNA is TGTGCCAGCAGTGACTCAGGGACAGCGAACACCGGGGAGCTGTTTTTT.

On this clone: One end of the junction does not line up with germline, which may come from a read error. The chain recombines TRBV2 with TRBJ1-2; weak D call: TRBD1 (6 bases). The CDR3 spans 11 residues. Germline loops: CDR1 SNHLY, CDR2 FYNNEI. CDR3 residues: CASSGEGQMLF. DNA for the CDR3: TGTGCCAGCAGTGGTGAAGGACAGATGCTCTTC.

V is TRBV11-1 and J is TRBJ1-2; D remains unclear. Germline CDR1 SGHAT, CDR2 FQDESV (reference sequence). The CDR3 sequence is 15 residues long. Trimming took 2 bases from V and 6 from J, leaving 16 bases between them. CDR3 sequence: CASSLRDVGGHGYTF. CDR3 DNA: TGTGCCAGCAGCTTACGTGATGTCGGAGGGCATGGCTACACCTTC.